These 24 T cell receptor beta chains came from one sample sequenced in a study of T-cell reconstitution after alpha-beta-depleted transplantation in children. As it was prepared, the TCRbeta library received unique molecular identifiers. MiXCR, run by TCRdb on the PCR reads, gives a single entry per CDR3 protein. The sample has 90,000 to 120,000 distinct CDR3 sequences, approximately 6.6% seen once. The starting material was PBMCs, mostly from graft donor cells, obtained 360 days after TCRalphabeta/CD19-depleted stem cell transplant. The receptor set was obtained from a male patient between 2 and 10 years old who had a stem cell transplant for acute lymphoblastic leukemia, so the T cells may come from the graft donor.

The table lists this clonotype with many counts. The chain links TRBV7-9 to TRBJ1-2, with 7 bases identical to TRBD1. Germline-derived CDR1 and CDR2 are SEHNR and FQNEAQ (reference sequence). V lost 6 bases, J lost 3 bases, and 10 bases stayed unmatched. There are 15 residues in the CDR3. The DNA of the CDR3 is TGTGCCAGCAGTAGCCCGGGACAGTTATACTATGGCTACACCTTC. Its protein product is CASSSPGQLYYGYTF.

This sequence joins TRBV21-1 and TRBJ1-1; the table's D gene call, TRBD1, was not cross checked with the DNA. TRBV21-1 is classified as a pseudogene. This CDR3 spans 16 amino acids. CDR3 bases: TGTGCCAGCAGCAGCCCTCAGGGGCAGGTAAACACTGAAGCTTTCTTT. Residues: CASSSPQGQVNTEAFF.

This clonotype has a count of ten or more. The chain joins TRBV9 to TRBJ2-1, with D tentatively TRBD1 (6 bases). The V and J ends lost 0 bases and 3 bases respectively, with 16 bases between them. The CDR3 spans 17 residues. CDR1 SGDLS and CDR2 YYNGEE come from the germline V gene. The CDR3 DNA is TGTGCCAGCAGCGTAGACCCGGTGGACAGTGTCTACAATGAGCAGTTCTTC. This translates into CASSVDPVDSVYNEQFF.

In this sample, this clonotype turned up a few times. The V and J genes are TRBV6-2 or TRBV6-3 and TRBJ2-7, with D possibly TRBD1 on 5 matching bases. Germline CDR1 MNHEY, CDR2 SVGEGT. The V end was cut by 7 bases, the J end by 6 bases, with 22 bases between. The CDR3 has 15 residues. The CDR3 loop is CASNSWTRDRLEQYF. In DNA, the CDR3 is TGTGCCAGCAACAGCTGGACAAGGGATCGTCTCGAGCAGTACTTC.

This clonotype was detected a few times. CDR3 protein: CASSLLGTGGSEQYF. The CDR3 DNA sequence: TGTGCCAGCAGCTTACTGGGGACAGGGGGAAGCGAGCAGTACTTC. The gene calls are TRBV7-6 and TRBJ2-7; the match to TRBD1 covers 11 bases. CDR1 SGHVS and CDR2 FNYEAQ come from the germline V gene. The CDR3 contains 15 residues. Trimming at V came to 2 bases and at J to 6 bases, leaving 6 bases not matched to a gene.

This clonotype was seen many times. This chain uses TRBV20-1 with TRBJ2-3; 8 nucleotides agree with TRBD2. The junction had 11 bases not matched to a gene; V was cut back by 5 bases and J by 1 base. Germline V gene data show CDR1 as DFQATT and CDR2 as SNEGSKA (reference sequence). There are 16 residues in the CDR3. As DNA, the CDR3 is TGCAGTGCTTCAGCACATAGCGGGGAGGGCACAGATACGCAGTATTTT. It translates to CSASAHSGEGTDTQYF.

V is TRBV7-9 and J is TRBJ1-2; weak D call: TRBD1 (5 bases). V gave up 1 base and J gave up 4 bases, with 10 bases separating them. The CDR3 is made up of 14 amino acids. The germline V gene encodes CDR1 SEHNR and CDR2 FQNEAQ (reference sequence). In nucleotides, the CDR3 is TGTGCCAGCAGCTTAGGGGGGGGTCCCTATGGCTACACCTTC. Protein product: CASSLGGGPYGYTF.

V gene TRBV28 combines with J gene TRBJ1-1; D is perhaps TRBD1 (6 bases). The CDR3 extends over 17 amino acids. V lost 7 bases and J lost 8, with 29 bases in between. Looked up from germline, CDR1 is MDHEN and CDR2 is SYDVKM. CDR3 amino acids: CASTAWQGNRWEREAFF. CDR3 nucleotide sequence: TGTGCCAGCACCGCCTGGCAGGGGAACAGGTGGGAAAGGGAAGCTTTCTTT.

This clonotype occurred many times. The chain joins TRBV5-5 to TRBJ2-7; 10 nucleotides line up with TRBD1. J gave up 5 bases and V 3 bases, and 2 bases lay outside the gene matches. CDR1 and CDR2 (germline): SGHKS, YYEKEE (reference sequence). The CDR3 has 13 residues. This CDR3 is CASSWDRGNEQYF. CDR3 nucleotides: TGTGCCAGCAGCTGGGACAGGGGCAACGAGCAGTACTTC.

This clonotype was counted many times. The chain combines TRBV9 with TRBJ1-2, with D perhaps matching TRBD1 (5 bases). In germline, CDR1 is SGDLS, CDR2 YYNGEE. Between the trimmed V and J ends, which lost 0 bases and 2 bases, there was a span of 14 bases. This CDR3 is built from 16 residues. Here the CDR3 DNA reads TGTGCCAGCAGCGTAGGAATGGGGCACATCAACTATGGCTACACCTTC. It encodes CASSVGMGHINYGYTF.

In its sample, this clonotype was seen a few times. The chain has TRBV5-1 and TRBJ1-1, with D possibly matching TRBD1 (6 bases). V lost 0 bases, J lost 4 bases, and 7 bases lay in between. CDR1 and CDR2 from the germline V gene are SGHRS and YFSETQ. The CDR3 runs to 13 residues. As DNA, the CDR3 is TGCGCCAGCAGCTTGGTCAGGGGCACTGAAGCTTTCTTT. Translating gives CASSLVRGTEAFF.

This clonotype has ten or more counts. The CDR3 nucleotides are TGTGCCAGCAGTTACTCGGGGGATTACGAGCAGTACTTC. Amino acid sequence: CASSYSGDYEQYF. The chain carries TRBV6-6 and TRBJ2-7, with D perhaps matching TRBD1 or TRBD2 (5 bases each). CDR3 length: 13 amino acids. Germline CDR1 and CDR2: MNHNY and SVGAGI (reference sequence). V was pared by 0 bases and J by 4 bases, with 7 bases between.

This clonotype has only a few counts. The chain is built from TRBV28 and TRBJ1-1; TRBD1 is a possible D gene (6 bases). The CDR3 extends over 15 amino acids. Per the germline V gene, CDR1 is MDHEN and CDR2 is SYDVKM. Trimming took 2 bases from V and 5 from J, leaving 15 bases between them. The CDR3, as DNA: TGTGCCAGCAGTTTAATCGGGGGGCAGGGGACTGAAGCTTTCTTT. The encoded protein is CASSLIGGQGTEAFF.

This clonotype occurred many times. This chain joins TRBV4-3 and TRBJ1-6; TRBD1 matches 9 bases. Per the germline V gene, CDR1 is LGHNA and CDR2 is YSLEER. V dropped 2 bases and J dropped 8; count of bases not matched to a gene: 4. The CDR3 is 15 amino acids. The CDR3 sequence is CASSQTGGLDSPLHF. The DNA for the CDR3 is TGCGCCAGCAGCCAAACAGGGGGCTTAGATTCACCCCTCCACTTT.

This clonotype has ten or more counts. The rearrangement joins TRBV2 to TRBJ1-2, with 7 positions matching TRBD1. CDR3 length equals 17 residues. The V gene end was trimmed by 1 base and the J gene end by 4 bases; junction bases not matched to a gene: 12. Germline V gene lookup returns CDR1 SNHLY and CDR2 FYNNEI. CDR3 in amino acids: CASSEGTGSSGIYGYTF. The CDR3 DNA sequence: TGTGCCAGCAGTGAAGGGACAGGTTCATCGGGGATCTATGGCTACACCTTC.

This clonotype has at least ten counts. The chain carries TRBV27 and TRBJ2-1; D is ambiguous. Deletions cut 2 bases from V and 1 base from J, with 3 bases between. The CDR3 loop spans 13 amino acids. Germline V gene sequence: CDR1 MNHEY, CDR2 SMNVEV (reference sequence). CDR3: CASSLISYNEQFF. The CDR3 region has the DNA TGTGCCAGCAGTTTAATTTCCTACAATGAGCAGTTCTTC.

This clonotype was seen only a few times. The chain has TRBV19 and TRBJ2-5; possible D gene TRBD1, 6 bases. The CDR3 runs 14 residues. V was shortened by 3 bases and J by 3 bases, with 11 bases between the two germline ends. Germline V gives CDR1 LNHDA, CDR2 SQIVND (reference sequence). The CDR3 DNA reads TGTGCCAGTAGTATCCCAGGGGTCGAAGAGACCCAGTACTTC. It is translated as CASSIPGVEETQYF.

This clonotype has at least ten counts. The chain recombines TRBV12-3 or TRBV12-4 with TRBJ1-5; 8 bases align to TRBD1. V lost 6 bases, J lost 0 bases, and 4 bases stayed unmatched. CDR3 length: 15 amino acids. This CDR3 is CASSQDRASNQPQHF. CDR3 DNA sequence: TGTGCCAGCAGCCAGGACAGGGCTAGCAATCAGCCCCAGCATTTT.

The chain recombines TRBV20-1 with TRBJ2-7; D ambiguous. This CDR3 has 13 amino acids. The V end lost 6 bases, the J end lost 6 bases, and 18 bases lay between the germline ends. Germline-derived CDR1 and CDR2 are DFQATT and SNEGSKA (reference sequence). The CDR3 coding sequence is TGCAGTGCGCCAACTATCCTCCCGGGCGAGCAGTACTTC. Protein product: CSAPTILPGEQYF.

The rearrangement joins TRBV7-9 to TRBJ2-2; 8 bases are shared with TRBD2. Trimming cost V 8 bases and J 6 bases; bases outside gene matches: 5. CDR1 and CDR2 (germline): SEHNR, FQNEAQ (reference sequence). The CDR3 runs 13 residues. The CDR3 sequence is CASSREGAGELFF. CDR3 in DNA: TGTGCCAGCTCCCGGGAGGGGGCCGGGGAGCTGTTTTTT.

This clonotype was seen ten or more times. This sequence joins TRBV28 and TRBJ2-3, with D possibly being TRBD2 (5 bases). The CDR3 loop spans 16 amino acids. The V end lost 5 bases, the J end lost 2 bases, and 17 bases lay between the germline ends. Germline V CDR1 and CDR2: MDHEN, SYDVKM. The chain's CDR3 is CASSLKEVWHTDTQYF. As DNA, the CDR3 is TGTGCCAGCAGTCTAAAGGAGGTTTGGCACACAGATACGCAGTATTTT.

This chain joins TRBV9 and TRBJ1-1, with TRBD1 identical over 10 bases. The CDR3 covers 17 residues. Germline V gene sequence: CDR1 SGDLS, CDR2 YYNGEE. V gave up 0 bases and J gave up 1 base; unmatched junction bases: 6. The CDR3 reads CASSVGPRTGGNTEAFF. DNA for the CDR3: TGTGCCAGCAGCGTAGGGCCCAGGACAGGGGGGAACACTGAAGCTTTCTTT.

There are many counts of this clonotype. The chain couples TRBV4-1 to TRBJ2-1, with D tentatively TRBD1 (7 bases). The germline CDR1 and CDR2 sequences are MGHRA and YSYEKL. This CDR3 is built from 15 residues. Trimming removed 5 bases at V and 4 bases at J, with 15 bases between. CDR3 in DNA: TGCGCCAGCAGCGGGGGCAGGGGGGTATACAATGAGCAGTTCTTC. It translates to CASSGGRGVYNEQFF.

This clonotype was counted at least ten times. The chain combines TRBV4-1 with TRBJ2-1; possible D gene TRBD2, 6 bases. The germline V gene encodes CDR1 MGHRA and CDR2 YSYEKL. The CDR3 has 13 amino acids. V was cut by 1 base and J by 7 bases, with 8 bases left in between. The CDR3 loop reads CASSQGAGNEQFF. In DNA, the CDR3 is TGCGCCAGCAGCCAAGGTGCGGGGAATGAGCAGTTCTTC.